This T cell receptor beta chain came from a study of T cells in Graves' hyperthyroidism and ophthalmopathy. Study conclusions and caveats: Peripheral blood also featured most of the thyroid clonotypes expanded above 0.001.

CDR1 is MDHEN, CDR2 SYDVKM, per germline. The CDR3 totals 14 residues. Trimming stripped 2 bases from V and 5 bases from J, with 12 bases between. TCR beta CDR3 sequences were amplified from RNA transcripts. Carried out on the TCR CDR3, a first-round RT-PCR used the HTBI primer set. TCRdb ran MiXCR on the multiplex PCR reads and lists one entry per CDR3 protein. In the table there are about 640,000 distinct CDR3 sequences, about 15% of which are singletons. Patients were excluded for uncontrolled infection, other autoimmune disease, pregnancy or lactation. This clonotype was detected ten times or more. The antigen remains undetermined.

The sample taken for sequencing was blood. The chain couples TRBV28 to TRBJ2-5; D is ambiguous. The clonotype was recovered from a woman in her 50s with Graves' ophthalmopathy. CDR3 coding DNA: TGTGCCAGCAGTTTAGGGCAGGTTGTGGAGACCCAGTACTTC. It encodes CASSLGQVVETQYF.